These 26 T cell receptor beta chains share one sample of origin, sequenced in a study of T cells in Graves' hyperthyroidism and ophthalmopathy. From RNA transcripts, TCR beta CDR3 regions were amplified. Using the HTBI primer set, a first-round RT-PCR was run on the TCR CDR3. TCRdb processed the multiplex PCR reads anew with MiXCR; each CDR3 protein has one entry. The repertoire holds more than 300,000 distinct CDR3 sequences, with about 15% as singletons. The source material was blood. These receptors came from a woman aged 25 to 45 with Graves' ophthalmopathy.

This clonotype was counted ten times or more. The J gene is TRBJ2-1, the V gene TRBV5-1, with 7 bases matching TRBD2. This CDR3 is built from 15 residues. Per the germline V gene, CDR1 is SGHRS and CDR2 is YFSETQ. V lost 4 bases, J lost 3 bases, and 7 bases stayed unmatched. In DNA, the CDR3 is TGCGCCAGCAGCACCACTAGCGCCTTCTACAATGAGCAGTTCTTC. Its protein product is CASSTTSAFYNEQFF.

The V call is TRBV24-1, the J call TRBJ2-2; 13 positions agree with TRBD2. J was trimmed by 0 bases and V by 4 bases; bases with no gene match: 4. The CDR3 totals 18 residues. Germline V gene data show CDR1 as KGHDR and CDR2 as SFDVKD. CDR3 DNA sequence: TGTGCCACCAGTGAAACGACTAGCGGGGGGTCGAACACCGGGGAGCTGTTTTTT. Protein sequence: CATSETTSGGSNTGELFF.

This clonotype was detected ten times or more. This chain joins TRBV15 and TRBJ2-2, with TRBD2 identical over 8 bases. The V gene end was trimmed by 0 bases and the J gene end by 3 bases; junction bases not matched to a gene: 9. CDR1 and CDR2 from the germline V gene are LNHNV and YYDKDF (reference sequence). There are 18 residues in the CDR3. In DNA form, the CDR3 reads TGTGCCACCAGCAGAGATCGCCATACTAGCGGATACACCGGGGAGCTGTTTTTT. Its translation: CATSRDRHTSGYTGELFF.

This clonotype was seen at least ten times. The chain combines TRBV2 with TRBJ1-2, with D tentatively TRBD1 (5 bases). Germline values: CDR1 SNHLY, CDR2 FYNNEI. Trimming pared 6 bases from V and 4 bases from J, leaving 21 bases between. The CDR3 has 16 residues. The CDR3 region has the DNA TGTGCCAGCAGGCAAAAGGACACTGCGTGGGGCTATGGCTACACCTTC. Protein product: CASRQKDTAWGYGYTF.

This clonotype showed up many times. The V call is TRBV2, the J call TRBJ2-3, with 7 bases that match TRBD1. From germline, CDR1 is SNHLY and CDR2 FYNNEI. The CDR3 extends over 16 amino acids. After removal of 8 bases from V and 5 bases from J, the junction contained 16 bases not matched to a gene. CDR3 residues: CASRDRVGFGVDTQYF. CDR3 coding DNA: TGTGCCAGCCGCGACAGGGTCGGATTTGGGGTAGATACGCAGTATTTT.

The rearrangement uses TRBV9 and TRBJ2-1; 11 bases match TRBD2. The germline CDR1 and CDR2 sequences are SGDLS and YYNGEE. CDR3 length: 15 residues. V dropped 3 bases and J dropped 5; count of bases not matched to a gene: 4. The CDR3 coding sequence is TGTGCCAGCAGCGGACTAGCGGGGAGGCACAATGAGCAGTTCTTC. Protein sequence: CASSGLAGRHNEQFF. The full variable domain, rest sourced from reference TRBV9 and TRBJ2-1, is DSGVTQTPKHLITATGQRVTLRCSPRSGDLSVYWYQQSLDQGLQFLIQYYNGEERAKGNILERFSAQQFPDLHSELNLSSLELGDSALYFCASSGLAGRHNEQFFGPGTRLTVL.

This clonotype came up many times. The chain combines TRBV7-6 with TRBJ2-7, with 7 bases fitting TRBD1. This CDR3 region has 14 residues. Germline V lookup: CDR1 SGHVS, CDR2 FNYEAQ. With 2 bases clipped from V and 3 bases from J, the junction kept 4 bases outside the gene matches. The CDR3 region has the DNA TGTGCCAGCAGCTTAAACCGACAGGGCTACGAGCAGTACTTC. This codes for CASSLNRQGYEQYF.

This clonotype appeared many times. This sequence joins TRBV7-2 and TRBJ1-1, with D possibly being TRBD1 (6 bases). This CDR3 region has 12 residues. The germline V gene has CDR1 SGHTA and CDR2 FQGNSA. V was clipped by 5 bases and J by 6 bases, with 10 bases between them. The CDR3 reads CASSIQGAEAFF. The DNA for the CDR3 is TGTGCCAGCAGCATACAGGGAGCTGAAGCTTTCTTT.

The V and J genes are TRBV2 and TRBJ2-2, with a possible D match to TRBD2 (7 bases). The CDR3 has 15 residues. From germline, CDR1 is SNHLY and CDR2 FYNNEI. V lost 7 bases to trimming and J lost 4 bases, with 16 bases between them. CDR3 in DNA: TGTGCCAGCAACAGTGGGGGGGCCGCCACCGGGGAGCTGTTTTTT. It codes for CASNSGGAATGELFF.

On this clonotype itself: An end of the junction does not agree with germline; a read error may underlie this. V usage is TRBV6-1 and J usage is TRBJ2-1; tentatively, D is TRBD1 or TRBD2 (6 bases each). The CDR3 has 16 amino acids. Germline CDR1 MNHNS, CDR2 SASEGT. The CDR3 nucleotides read TGCGCCAGCAGCCCGGGACTCACCCCAGGGGCCAATGAGCAGTTCTTC. The encoded protein is CASSPGLTPGANEQFF.

This clonotype was counted between two and nine times. V usage is TRBV20-1 and J usage is TRBJ2-2, with D hard to call. CDR3 length: 14 amino acids. Trimming took off 6 bases at V and 0 bases at J, with 11 bases between the two ends. Germline V gives CDR1 DFQATT, CDR2 SNEGSKA (reference sequence). The CDR3 DNA is TGCAGTGCGGTGACAACACCGAACACCGGGGAGCTGTTTTTT. Translating it yields CSAVTTPNTGELFF.

This clonotype has just a few counts. The CDR3 region is CASSAAGQPNEKLFF. CDR3 DNA: TGTGCCAGCAGCGCAGCGGGACAACCTAATGAAAAACTGTTTTTT. The chain employs TRBV7-9 and TRBJ1-4; possibly TRBD1 for D (6 bases). The CDR3 runs 15 residues. V shed 5 bases and J shed 3 bases, with 13 bases lying between them. CDR1 is SEHNR, CDR2 FQNEAQ, per germline (reference sequence).

The rearrangement links TRBV4-1 to TRBJ1-6; no firm D call. Germline CDR1 and CDR2: MGHRA and YSYEKL. The germline V and J ends were trimmed by 3 bases and 8 bases, with 8 bases remaining between them. This CDR3 spans 13 amino acids. The CDR3: CASSQEQDSPLHF. CDR3 DNA sequence: TGCGCCAGCAGCCAGGAACAAGATTCACCCCTCCACTTT.

This clonotype was detected ten times or more. The chain joins TRBV15 to TRBJ2-3, with D hard to call. CDR1 and CDR2 (germline): LNHNV, YYDKDF (reference sequence). V dropped 1 base and J dropped 1 base, with 12 bases sitting between them. This CDR3 comprises 16 residues. Here the CDR3 DNA reads TGTGCCACCAGCAGAGGCCGGTCCGGTCGCACAGATACGCAGTATTTT. It specifies CATSRGRSGRTDTQYF.

This clonotype occurred many times. The V gene is TRBV20-1, the J gene TRBJ2-3, with 14 nucleotides matching TRBD2. The CDR3 length is 18 residues. Trimming removed 4 bases from V and 0 bases from J; junction bases left unmatched: 9. CDR1 DFQATT and CDR2 SNEGSKA come from the germline V gene (reference sequence). CDR3 DNA sequence: TGCAGTGCTACCGGGACTAGCGGGGGCCCCCTTAGCACAGATACGCAGTATTTT. Translating it yields CSATGTSGGPLSTDTQYF.

This clonotype was recorded at least ten times. CDR3 nucleotides: TGTGCCAGCAGTGCAAAGGATAGCGGGGGACCCGGGGAGCTGTTTTTT. Protein: CASSAKDSGGPGELFF. The chain uses TRBV6-1 and TRBJ2-2, with TRBD2 matching over 9 bases. V dropped 4 bases and J dropped 6; count of bases not matched to a gene: 9. The CDR3 length is 16 residues. Germline V gene sequence: CDR1 MNHNS, CDR2 SASEGT.

Notes on this clonotype: A read error is possible here, since a much larger clone lies one base away. The chain uses TRBV12-3 or TRBV12-4 and TRBJ2-3; D is tentatively TRBD1 or TRBD2 (5 bases each). V was trimmed by 1 base and J by 4 bases, leaving 15 bases between them. The CDR3 totals 16 residues. Here the CDR3 reads CASSLGRGTSADTQYF. CDR3 coding DNA: TGTGCCAGCAGTTTAGGACGGGGCACCAGCGCAGATACGCAGTATTTT.

The V and J genes are TRBV3-1 and TRBJ2-1; the D gene is possibly TRBD2 (6 bases). V lost 4 bases to trimming and J lost 6 bases, with 16 bases between them. The germline CDR1 and CDR2 sequences are LGHDT and YNNKEL (reference sequence). The CDR3 contains 15 residues. The CDR3 region has the DNA TGTGCCAGCAGCCCCGGAGGGGTAATGGCCAATGAGCAGTTCTTC. It is translated as CASSPGGVMANEQFF.

In its sample, this clonotype was seen a few times. One base away lies a much larger clone, so this may be a sequencing read error. This chain links TRBV3-1 with TRBJ1-3, with a tentative D call TRBD1 (5 bases). The CDR3 totals 16 residues. Trimming cost V 1 base and J 2 bases, with 12 bases left between them. Germline CDR1 and CDR2: LGHDT and YNNKEL (reference sequence). The CDR3 region is CASSQGGGYPGNTIYF. The CDR3 DNA is TGTGCCAGCAGCCAAGGGGGCGGATACCCTGGAAACACCATATATTTT.

This clonotype has a count of ten or more. V gene TRBV2 combines with J gene TRBJ2-7; 10 bases are shared with TRBD1. V lost 8 bases to trimming and J lost 4 bases; unmatched junction nucleotides: 5. Germline V gene sequence: CDR1 SNHLY, CDR2 FYNNEI. The CDR3 contains 13 residues. This CDR3 reads CASAKGQGYEQYF. The CDR3 DNA follows: TGTGCCAGCGCGAAGGGACAGGGGTACGAGCAGTACTTC.

This clonotype was recorded at least ten times. The rearrangement uses TRBV19 and TRBJ2-2; 8 bases align to TRBD1. The V gene end was trimmed by 7 bases and the J gene end by 5 bases; junction bases not matched to a gene: 6. This CDR3 region has 14 residues. Germline V gene sequence: CDR1 LNHDA, CDR2 SQIVND (reference sequence). CDR3 protein: CASTSDRETGELFF. In DNA, the CDR3 is TGTGCCAGTACCTCGGACAGGGAAACCGGGGAGCTGTTTTTT.

The sample holds many counts of this clonotype. V usage is TRBV20-1 and J usage is TRBJ2-5; 9 nucleotides line up with TRBD2. V lost 5 bases to trimming and J lost 5 bases; unmatched junction nucleotides: 6. The germline CDR1 and CDR2 sequences are DFQATT and SNEGSKA (reference sequence). The CDR3 totals 13 residues. The CDR3 here is CSAGTSLRETQYF. CDR3 DNA sequence: TGCAGTGCTGGGACTAGCCTACGGGAGACCCAGTACTTC.

This clonotype was picked up many times. The chain joins TRBV18 to TRBJ1-5; D remains ambiguous. Trimming left V 6 bases short and J 0 bases short, with 12 bases between. CDR1 is KGHSH and CDR2 is LQKENI in the germline V gene. The CDR3 contains 15 residues. CDR3 amino acids: CASSSRAGSNQPQHF. Written as DNA, the CDR3 is TGTGCCAGCTCGTCGAGGGCAGGTAGCAATCAGCCCCAGCATTTT.

This clonotype was detected many times. This chain uses TRBV10-3 with TRBJ2-7; D tentatively reads TRBD1 or TRBD2 (5 bases each). The ends were cut back, 6 bases at V and 0 bases at J, with 12 bases in the middle. The germline CDR1 and CDR2 sequences are ENHRY and SYGVKD. The CDR3 totals 14 residues. This chain's CDR3 is CAISPGTNSYEQYF. As DNA, the CDR3 is TGTGCCATCAGCCCCGGGACCAACTCCTACGAGCAGTACTTC.

A few counts support this clonotype. This chain joins TRBV27 and TRBJ2-7; tentative D call: TRBD2 (6 bases). This CDR3 contains 15 residues. V lost 4 bases and J lost 5, with 18 bases in between. CDR1 MNHEY and CDR2 SMNVEV come from the germline V gene (reference sequence). The CDR3 reads CASSSSSGRNDEQYF. For the CDR3, the DNA is TGTGCCAGCAGTTCCTCCTCCGGGAGAAACGACGAGCAGTACTTC.

The chain recombines TRBV12-3 or TRBV12-4 with TRBJ1-1; D call uncertain. Deletions cut 7 bases from V and 3 bases from J, with 18 bases between. This CDR3 contains 15 residues. The CDR3 loop is CASTRDGLSDTEAFF. The CDR3 coding sequence is TGTGCCAGCACTAGAGACGGTCTCAGTGACACTGAAGCTTTCTTT.